The clone carrying this T cell receptor (beta chain) was found once. This sample was taken from a study of cytomegalovirus exposure and HLA in healthy donors. The CDR3 loop spans 13 amino acids. Trimming left V 0 bases short and J 4 bases short, with 5 bases between. Germline V gene data show CDR1 as SGHRS and CDR2 as YFSETQ. In the PCR, 60 Vbeta and 13 Jbeta primers were used. Authors' data handling: About 11 million of about 80 million unique TCR beta chains were shared, per a later count. Clones were read by immunoSEQ multiplex PCR, and TCRdb kept only the in-frame ones, dropping some. D and trimming come from the DNA, and the V and J calls and clone size come from that table. The table has 110,000 to 150,000 clones, about 80% seen once; the top ten hold 2% to 2.5%. Unrecorded immune exposures were likely, despite nominal health at sampling.

This chain uses TRBV5-1 with TRBJ1-5, with no clear D. Sequenced sample: PBMCs. The source is a man aged 25-45 years in good health and CMV-seronegative. For the CDR3, the DNA is TGCGCCAGCAGCTTGGATCCGAATCAGCCCCAGCATTTT. This encodes CASSLDPNQPQHF.